These 16 T cell receptor beta chains were all obtained from the same sample, sequenced in a study of blood T cell repertoires in COVID-19. Using immunoSEQ multiplex PCR, the repertoire was profiled, and TCRdb retains in-frame clones only, with some absent. The sample shows hundreds of thousands of clones, about 90% of them seen only once. Source material: peripheral blood. The source of these receptors is a woman aged 18-29 years who had recovered from COVID-19.

The chain is built from TRBV6-2 or TRBV6-3 and TRBJ2-7; TRBD1 agrees at 10 bases. The length of the CDR3 is 16 residues. The germline V gene has CDR1 MNHEY and CDR2 SVGEGT. V lost 2 bases, J lost 3 bases, and 7 bases stayed unmatched. CDR3 amino acids: CASSYVAGTGVYEQYV. In DNA form, the CDR3 reads TGTGCCAGCAGTTACGTCGCCGGGACAGGGGTCTACGAGCAGTACGTC.

V usage is TRBV25-1 and J usage is TRBJ2-3, with 7 bases matching TRBD2. This CDR3 comprises 13 residues. Germline V gene data show CDR1 as MGHDK and CDR2 as SYGVNS. The junction had 2 bases not matched to a gene; V was cut back by 4 bases and J by 4 bases. The CDR3 sequence is CASSGGRADTQYF. CDR3 DNA sequence: TGTGCCAGCAGTGGCGGGAGAGCAGATACGCAGTATTTT.

The rearrangement uses TRBV19 and TRBJ1-1; D unresolved. CDR3 length: 14 residues. Trimming pared 2 bases from V and 1 base from J, leaving 8 bases between. Germline values: CDR1 LNHDA, CDR2 SQIVND (reference sequence). CDR3 loop: CASSIRRQNTEAFF. Here the CDR3 DNA reads TGTGCCAGTAGTATACGGCGGCAGAACACTGAAGCTTTCTTT.

This sequence joins TRBV24-1 and TRBJ1-1; 9 positions agree with TRBD1. This CDR3 is built from 15 residues. Germline CDR1 KGHDR, CDR2 SFDVKD. With V trimmed by 3 bases and J by 1 base, 2 bases remained unmatched. This CDR3 is CATSDAGQGNTEAFF. CDR3 nucleotides: TGTGCCACCAGTGATGCGGGACAGGGGAACACTGAAGCTTTCTTT.

This chain joins TRBV6-1 and TRBJ2-7, with 7 bases that match TRBD1. The CDR3 runs to 17 residues. Germline loops: CDR1 MNHNS, CDR2 SASEGT. J was trimmed by 1 base and V by 3 bases; bases with no gene match: 12. The CDR3 nucleotides are TGTGCCAGCAGTGACCCGGGACAGACATGGATATCCTACGAGCAGTACGTC. It encodes CASSDPGQTWISYEQYV.

This rearrangement joins TRBV6-5 to TRBJ2-7; 10 bases align to TRBD1. CDR3 size: 13 residues. From germline, CDR1 is MNHEY and CDR2 SVGAGI. The V gene end was trimmed by 6 bases and the J gene end by 3 bases; junction bases not matched to a gene: 2. CDR3 region: CASRRTGGYEQYV. DNA of the CDR3: TGTGCCAGCAGAAGGACAGGGGGCTACGAGCAGTACGTC.

The CDR3 nucleotides are TGTGCCAGCAGCTGGAGGAGCTCCTATAATTCACCCCTCCACTTT. Amino acid sequence: CASSWRSSYNSPLHF. The rearrangement uses TRBV5-6 and TRBJ1-6; no firm D call. The germline V gene has CDR1 SGHDT and CDR2 YYEEEE. The V end was cut by 3 bases, the J end by 0 bases, with 7 bases between. The CDR3 contains 15 residues.

The genes are TRBV2 and TRBJ1-5; D perhaps matches TRBD1 (6 bases). The CDR3 is 15 residues long. The germline V and J ends were trimmed by 4 bases and 5 bases, with 15 bases remaining between them. Germline values: CDR1 SNHLY, CDR2 FYNNEI. The CDR3 DNA is TGTGCCAGCAGTGGTCAGGGGTCGAGGGATCAGCCCCAGCATTTT. Encoded protein: CASSGQGSRDQPQHF.

The sample holds one count of this clone. CDR3 nucleotides: TGTGCCAGCAGCCTAACAGGGAGTTGGGACAATGAGCAGTTCTTC. It is translated as CASSLTGSWDNEQFF. The chain combines TRBV6-5 with TRBJ2-1; D is possibly TRBD1 (6 bases). The germline gives CDR1 MNHEY, CDR2 SVGAGI. This CDR3 has 15 residues. Trimming pared 6 bases from V and 5 bases from J, leaving 17 bases between.

The V call is TRBV6-5, the J call TRBJ2-5, with 10 positions matching TRBD1. Germline values: CDR1 MNHEY, CDR2 SVGAGI. V dropped 8 bases and J dropped 5; count of bases not matched to a gene: 8. The CDR3 has 14 amino acids. This CDR3 reads CASGPTGGAETQYF. CDR3 nucleotides: TGTGCCAGCGGTCCGACAGGGGGCGCCGAGACCCAGTACTTC.

The genes are TRBV24-1 and TRBJ2-4; 12 bases match TRBD2. Per germline, CDR1 KGHDR and CDR2 SFDVKD. The junction had 4 bases not matched to a gene; V was cut back by 6 bases and J by 2 bases. This CDR3 has 16 residues. The CDR3 reads CATSSSGRASKNIQYF. Here the CDR3 DNA reads TGTGCCACCAGTTCTAGCGGGAGGGCGTCCAAAAACATTCAGTACTTC.

The rearrangement joins TRBV27 to TRBJ2-7; the D gene is possibly TRBD2 (5 bases). Trimming took off 8 bases at V and 6 bases at J, with 14 bases between the two ends. CDR3 length: 12 residues. The V gene's germline CDR1 is MNHEY and CDR2 SMNVEV (reference sequence). DNA for the CDR3: TGTGCCAGCCCCACAGCGGCCGTCGAGCAGTACGTC. Its translation: CASPTAAVEQYV.

This rearrangement joins TRBV6-2 or TRBV6-3 to TRBJ2-1; 11 nucleotides match TRBD2. This CDR3 comprises 15 residues. The trim removed 5 bases at V and 3 bases at J, leaving 3 bases unmatched. Germline assignment: CDR1 MNHEY and CDR2 SVGEGT. The CDR3 protein is CASSPLAGGYNEQFF. CDR3 nucleotides: TGTGCCAGCAGTCCCCTAGCGGGAGGCTACAATGAGCAGTTCTTC.

The chain links TRBV11-2 to TRBJ1-1; D not resolved. The CDR3 has 12 residues. The V and J ends lost 1 base and 8 bases respectively, with 8 bases between them. CDR1 SGHAT and CDR2 FQNNGV come from the germline V gene. CDR3 sequence reads: CASSLVGSEAFF. The DNA for the CDR3 is TGTGCCAGCAGCTTAGTCGGTTCAGAAGCTTTCTTT. Complete variable domain (other parts from reference TRBV11-2 and TRBJ1-1): EAGVAQSPRYKIIEKRQSVAFWCNPISGHATLYWYQQILGQGPKLLIQFQNNGVVDDSQLPKDRFSAERLKGVDSTLKIQPAKLEDSAVYLCASSLVGSEAFFGQGTRLTVV.

The chain joins TRBV6-5 to TRBJ1-3; D is perhaps TRBD1 (6 bases). This CDR3 spans 15 amino acids. Trimming pared 7 bases from V and 3 bases from J, leaving 16 bases between. The germline V gene has CDR1 MNHEY and CDR2 SVGAGI. The CDR3 DNA follows: TGTGCCAGCACCACCGCGGGGGCAAATGGAAACACCATATATTTT. It encodes CASTTAGANGNTIYF.

This sequence joins TRBV29-1 and TRBJ1-2, with D tentatively TRBD1 (5 bases). CDR3 size: 13 residues. Germline CDR1 SQVTM, CDR2 ANQGSEA. V dropped 8 bases and J dropped 4 bases, with 17 bases sitting between them. CDR3 protein: CSTQVPGLYGYTF. CDR3 DNA: TGCAGCACACAAGTTCCAGGGCTCTATGGCTACACCTTC.